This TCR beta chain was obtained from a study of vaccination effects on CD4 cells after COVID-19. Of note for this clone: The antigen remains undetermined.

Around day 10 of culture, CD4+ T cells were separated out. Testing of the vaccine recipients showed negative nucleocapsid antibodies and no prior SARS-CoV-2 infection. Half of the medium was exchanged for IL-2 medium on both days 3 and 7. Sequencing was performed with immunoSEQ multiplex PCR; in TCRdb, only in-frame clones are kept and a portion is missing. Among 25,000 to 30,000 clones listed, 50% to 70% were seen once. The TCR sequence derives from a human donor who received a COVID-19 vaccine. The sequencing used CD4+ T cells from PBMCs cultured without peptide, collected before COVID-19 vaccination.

The CDR3 nucleotides read TGTGCCAGGGGGGAGACGGGGGAGCAGTACTTC. As protein: CARGETGEQYF. The V and J genes are TRBV6-5 and TRBJ2-7, with D perhaps given as TRBD1 or TRBD2 (5 bases each). CDR3 size: 11 residues. Germline CDR1 reads MNHEY; CDR2 reads SVGAGI. V shed 9 bases and J shed 7 bases, with 13 bases lying between them.